These 23 T cell receptor beta chains came from one sample sequenced in a study of cytomegalovirus exposure and HLA in healthy donors. The PCR used 60 Vbeta and 13 Jbeta primers. Sequenced by immunoSEQ multiplex PCR; TCRdb stores in-frame clones only, minus some. This table holds about 120,000 clones, approximately 80% found once. What was sequenced was PBMCs. The receptors come from a woman aged 18-29 years in good health and CMV-seropositive.

This chain links TRBV5-4 with TRBJ2-1, with 8 bases aligning to TRBD2. CDR1 and CDR2 (germline): SGHNT, YYREEE (reference sequence). CDR3 length: 14 amino acids. J gave up 4 bases and V 0 bases, and 0 bases lay outside the gene matches. The CDR3 DNA is TGTGCCAGCAGCTTGGCTAGCGGGTACAATGAGCAGTTCTTC. Its protein is CASSLASGYNEQFF. The full variable domain, rest sourced from reference TRBV5-4 and TRBJ2-1, is ETGVTQSPTHLIKTRGQQVTLRCSSQSGHNTVSWYQQALGQGPQFIFQYYREEENGRGNFPPRFSGLQFPNYSSELNVNALELDDSALYLCASSLASGYNEQFFGPGTRLTVL.

The chain is built from TRBV5-1 and TRBJ2-3; D unclear. Germline CDR1 SGHRS, CDR2 YFSETQ. CDR3 length: 15 residues. V was cut by 1 base and J by 4 bases, with 13 bases left in between. CDR3 bases: TGCGCCAGCAGCTTGTCTAATCGGAGAGCAGATACGCAGTATTTT. Encoded protein: CASSLSNRRADTQYF.

The chain's CDR3 is CASSHEGEGEQFF. For the CDR3, the DNA is TGTGCCAGCAGCCACGAGGGGGAGGGGGAGCAGTTCTTC. This chain links TRBV7-3 with TRBJ2-1; D is possibly TRBD2 (7 bases). The CDR3 sequence is 13 residues long. V dropped 5 bases and J dropped 10 bases, with 15 bases sitting between them. Germline V gene data show CDR1 as SGHTA and CDR2 as FQGTGA.

J is TRBJ2-2 and V is TRBV9; TRBD1 might be the D (5 bases). Trimming removed 0 bases from V and 5 bases from J, with 8 bases in between. The CDR3 extends over 14 amino acids. The V gene's germline CDR1 is SGDLS and CDR2 YYNGEE. In DNA, the CDR3 is TGTGCCAGCAGCGTAGGCAGGGCTACCGGGGAGCTGTTTTTT. Amino acids: CASSVGRATGELFF.

The chain recombines TRBV28 with TRBJ1-4, with TRBD1 matching 7 bases. J gave up 5 bases and V 3 bases, and 3 bases lay outside the gene matches. CDR3 size: 14 residues. Germline V lookup: CDR1 MDHEN, CDR2 SYDVKM. CDR3 DNA sequence: TGTGCCAGCAGTTTCGACAGGGCCAATGAAAAACTGTTTTTT. Protein sequence: CASSFDRANEKLFF.

V gene TRBV7-3 combines with J gene TRBJ2-2, with D possibly TRBD2 on 5 matching bases. Trimming removed 5 bases from V and 4 bases from J, with 20 bases in between. The CDR3 extends over 17 amino acids. Germline assignment: CDR1 SGHTA and CDR2 FQGTGA. The CDR3 spells CASSPQDSVTSTGELFF. CDR3 DNA: TGTGCCAGCAGCCCGCAGGACTCAGTGACCTCCACCGGGGAGCTGTTTTTT.

The CDR3 protein is CASSLPTGSYNEQFF. CDR3 DNA: TGTGCCAGCAGCTTACCGACAGGGTCCTACAATGAGCAGTTCTTC. The chain couples TRBV7-9 to TRBJ2-1; the match to TRBD1 covers 7 bases. The CDR3 has 15 residues. Germline CDR1 reads SEHNR; CDR2 reads FQNEAQ (reference sequence). The J segment lost 1 base and the V segment lost 2 bases, leaving 2 bases of the junction unmatched. Drawing the rest from reference TRBV7-9 and TRBJ2-1, the complete variable domain is DTGVSQNPRHKITKRGQNVTFRCDPISEHNRLYWYRQTLGQGPEFLTYFQNEAQLEKSRLLSDRFSAERPKGSFSTLEIQRTEQGDSAMYLCASSLPTGSYNEQFFGPGTRLTVL.

This clone was observed a handful of times. The rearrangement links TRBV25-1 to TRBJ2-5; possible D gene TRBD1, 5 bases. Germline-derived CDR1 and CDR2 are MGHDK and SYGVNS. Trimming stripped 2 bases from V and 4 bases from J, with 11 bases between. There are 14 residues in the CDR3. CDR3 DNA: TGTGCCAGCAGTGAAGGCCTAGGGGTAGAGACCCAGTACTTC. This encodes CASSEGLGVETQYF.

This rearrangement joins TRBV28 to TRBJ2-2, with D hard to call. This CDR3 region has 13 residues. Germline V gene data show CDR1 as MDHEN and CDR2 as SYDVKM. The germline V and J ends were trimmed by 3 bases and 3 bases, with 5 bases remaining between them. CDR3 in DNA: TGTGCCAGCAGTTTCCCCTACACCGGGGAGCTGTTTTTT. This translates into CASSFPYTGELFF.

The chain couples TRBV7-3 to TRBJ2-2; tentatively, D is TRBD2 (5 bases). V was pared by 5 bases and J by 4 bases, with 17 bases between. CDR3 length: 16 amino acids. CDR1 SGHTA and CDR2 FQGTGA come from the germline V gene. CDR3 bases: TGTGCCAGCAGCCCCCCAGGTGGGAGAGGCACCGGGGAGCTGTTTTTT. It is translated as CASSPPGGRGTGELFF.

The gene calls are TRBV10-3 and TRBJ1-3; D is possibly TRBD1 (5 bases). The CDR3 spans 14 residues. V lost 11 bases and J lost 0, with 14 bases in between. CDR1 is ENHRY and CDR2 is SYGVKD in the germline V gene. The CDR3 sequence is CAARGDLSGNTIYF. In nucleotides, the CDR3 is TGTGCCGCCCGGGGGGACCTCTCTGGAAACACCATATATTTT.

The chain has TRBV4-1 and TRBJ2-3; the match to TRBD2 covers 14 bases. CDR1 and CDR2 from the germline V gene are MGHRA and YSYEKL. Trimming removed 3 bases from V and 3 bases from J; junction bases left unmatched: 5. The CDR3 sequence is 17 residues long. This CDR3 reads CASSHPGTSGRTDTQYF. The CDR3 coding sequence is TGCGCCAGCAGCCACCCCGGGACTAGCGGGAGAACAGATACGCAGTATTTT.

The CDR3 loop is CAISPGQGYYGYTF. Here the CDR3 DNA reads TGTGCCATCAGTCCGGGACAGGGGTACTATGGCTACACCTTC. The J gene is TRBJ1-2, the V gene TRBV10-3, with 10 bases that match TRBD1. The V and J ends lost 5 bases and 3 bases, in that order; junction bases with no gene match: 3. This CDR3 region has 14 residues. Germline assignment: CDR1 ENHRY and CDR2 SYGVKD.

The chain recombines TRBV5-1 with TRBJ2-7, with 11 bases identical to TRBD2. CDR3 length: 16 residues. Germline CDR1 SGHRS, CDR2 YFSETQ. J lost 4 bases, V lost 4 bases, and 10 bases had no gene match. The CDR3 sequence is CASSETLSGRAYEQYF. The CDR3 nucleotides read TGCGCCAGCAGCGAGACACTTAGCGGGAGGGCGTACGAGCAGTACTTC. Filled out from reference TRBV5-1 and TRBJ2-7, the complete variable domain reads KAGVTQTPRYLIKTRGQQVTLSCSPISGHRSVSWYQQTPGQGLQFLFEYFSETQRNKGNFPGRFSGRQFSNSRSEMNVSTLELGDSALYLCASSETLSGRAYEQYFGPGTRLTVT.

The genes are TRBV19 and TRBJ1-1; 7 bases fit TRBD1. Germline assignment: CDR1 LNHDA and CDR2 SQIVND (reference sequence). With 7 bases clipped from V and 8 bases from J, the junction kept 13 bases outside the gene matches. CDR3 length: 14 residues. The chain's CDR3 is CASKGTIQGIEAFF. The DNA of the CDR3 is TGTGCCAGTAAGGGGACAATACAGGGGATAGAAGCTTTCTTT.

The chain carries TRBV5-1 and TRBJ2-4; possibly TRBD1 for D (7 bases). CDR3 size: 18 residues. Germline CDR1 and CDR2: SGHRS and YFSETQ. Trimming stripped 4 bases from V and 0 bases from J, with 20 bases between. CDR3 nucleotides: TGCGCCAGCAGCAACCAGGGGGGCGGTTTGCTAGCCAAAAACATTCAGTACTTC. This codes for CASSNQGGGLLAKNIQYF.

The rearrangement links TRBV5-1 to TRBJ2-7; maybe TRBD1 (5 bases). V was pared by 2 bases and J by 2 bases, with 14 bases between. The CDR3 is made up of 15 amino acids. Germline V CDR1 and CDR2: SGHRS, YFSETQ. Here the CDR3 DNA reads TGCGCCAGCAGCTTTCTCACAGGCTCGACCTACGAGCAGTACTTC. This sequence encodes CASSFLTGSTYEQYF.

The chain carries TRBV6-5 and TRBJ1-1; tentatively, D is TRBD1 (5 bases). Trimming removed 6 bases at V and 5 bases at J, with 13 bases between. Germline lookup yields CDR1 MNHEY and CDR2 SVGAGI. The CDR3 covers 13 residues. The CDR3 nucleotides read TGTGCCAGCAGGGAGTCCGGGGGAACTGAAGCTTTCTTT. Translating it yields CASRESGGTEAFF.

The chain joins TRBV10-1 to TRBJ2-3, with unresolved D. V dropped 6 bases and J dropped 1 base, with 8 bases sitting between them. Germline-derived CDR1 and CDR2 are WNHNN and SYGVQD (reference sequence). The CDR3 runs to 13 residues. CDR3 sequence (DNA): TGCGCCAGCAGCGCTCGGGGCACAGATACGCAGTATTTT. It specifies CASSARGTDTQYF.

The rearrangement links TRBV6-1 to TRBJ2-1, with D tentatively TRBD1 (6 bases). V lost 5 bases and J 4 bases, leaving 9 bases between the germline ends. CDR1 and CDR2 from the germline V gene are MNHNS and SASEGT. The CDR3 is made up of 13 amino acids. The CDR3 region is CASSLRGYNEQFF. The CDR3 nucleotides are TGTGCCAGCAGTCTCAGGGGTTACAATGAGCAGTTCTTC.

The chain is built from TRBV6-7 and TRBJ2-2; TRBD2 agrees at 7 bases. Being an ORF, TRBV6-7 has a function that is uncertain. J was trimmed by 4 bases and V by 7 bases; bases with no gene match: 15. This CDR3 region has 17 residues. The CDR3 DNA reads TGTGCCAGCAAACCCGTAGGGGCGGGAGCGGGCACCGGGGAGCTGTTTTTT. Its translation is CASKPVGAGAGTGELFF.

This chain uses TRBV7-2 with TRBJ2-5; 8 nucleotides line up with TRBD1. The CDR3 covers 16 residues. V trimming: 0 bases; J trimming: 0 bases; junction bases outside the gene matches: 3. Germline CDR1 reads SGHTA; CDR2 reads FQGNSA. The CDR3 region is CASSLAQGAYQETQYF. The CDR3 coding sequence is TGTGCCAGCAGCTTAGCGCAGGGGGCCTACCAAGAGACCCAGTACTTC.

The rearrangement uses TRBV5-4 and TRBJ2-7; 11 bases fit TRBD1. The CDR3 runs to 14 residues. Germline V gene lookup returns CDR1 SGHNT and CDR2 YYREEE (reference sequence). Trimming at V came to 4 bases and at J to 5 bases, leaving 5 bases not matched to a gene. The CDR3 bases are TGTGCCAGCAGCGCACGGACAGGGGGCCACGAGCAGTACTTC. It yields the protein CASSARTGGHEQYF.